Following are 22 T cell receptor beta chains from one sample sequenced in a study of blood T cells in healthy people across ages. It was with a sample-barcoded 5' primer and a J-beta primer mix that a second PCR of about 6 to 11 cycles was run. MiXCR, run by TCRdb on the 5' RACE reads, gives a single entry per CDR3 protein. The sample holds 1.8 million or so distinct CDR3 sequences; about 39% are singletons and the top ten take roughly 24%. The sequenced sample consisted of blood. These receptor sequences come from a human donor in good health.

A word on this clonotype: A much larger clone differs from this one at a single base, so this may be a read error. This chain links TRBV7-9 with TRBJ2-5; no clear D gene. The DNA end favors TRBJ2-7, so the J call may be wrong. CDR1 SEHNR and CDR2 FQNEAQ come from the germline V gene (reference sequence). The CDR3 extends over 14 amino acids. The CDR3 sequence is CAGSSRPQDYEQYF. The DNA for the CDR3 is TGTGCCGGCAGCTCAAGACCACAAGACTACGAGCAGTACTTC.

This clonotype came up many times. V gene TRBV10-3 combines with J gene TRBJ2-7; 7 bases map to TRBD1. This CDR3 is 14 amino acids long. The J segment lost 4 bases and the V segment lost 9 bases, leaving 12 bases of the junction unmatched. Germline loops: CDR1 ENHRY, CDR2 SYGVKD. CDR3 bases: TGTGCCATGGGCCCGACAGGGTATCTTTACGAGCAGTACTTC. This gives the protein CAMGPTGYLYEQYF.

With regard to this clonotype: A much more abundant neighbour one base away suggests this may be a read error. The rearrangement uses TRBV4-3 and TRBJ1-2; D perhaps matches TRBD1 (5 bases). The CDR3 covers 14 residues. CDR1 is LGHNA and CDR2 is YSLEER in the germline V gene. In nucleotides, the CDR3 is TGCGCCGGCAGCCCCCGGCGGGGCAACTATGGCTACACCTTC. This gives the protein CAGSPRRGNYGYTF.

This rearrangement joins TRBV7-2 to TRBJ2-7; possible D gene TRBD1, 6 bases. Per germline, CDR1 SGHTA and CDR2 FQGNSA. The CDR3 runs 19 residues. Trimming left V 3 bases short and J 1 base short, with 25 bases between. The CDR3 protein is CASSLGPLGERGISYEQYF. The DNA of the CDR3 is TGTGCCAGCAGCTTGGGGCCCTTAGGTGAGAGGGGGATTTCCTACGAGCAGTACTTC.

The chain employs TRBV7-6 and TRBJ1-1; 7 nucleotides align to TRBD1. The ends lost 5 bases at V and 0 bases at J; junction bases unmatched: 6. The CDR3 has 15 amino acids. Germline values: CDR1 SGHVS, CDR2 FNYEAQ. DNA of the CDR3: TGTGCCAGCAGCCGCTTGACAGGGATGAACACTGAAGCTTTCTTT. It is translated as CASSRLTGMNTEAFF.

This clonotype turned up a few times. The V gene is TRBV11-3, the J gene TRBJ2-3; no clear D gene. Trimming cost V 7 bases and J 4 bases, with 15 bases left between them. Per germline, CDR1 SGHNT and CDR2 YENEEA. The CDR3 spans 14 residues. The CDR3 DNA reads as TGTGCCAGCACCCCGGGCGCTGCATCAGATACGCAGTATTTT. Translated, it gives CASTPGAASDTQYF. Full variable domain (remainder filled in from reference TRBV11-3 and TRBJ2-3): EAGVVQSPRYKIIEKKQPVAFWCNPISGHNTLYWYLQNLGQGPELLIRYENEEAVDDSQLPKDRFSAERLKGVDSTLKIQPAELGDSAVYLCASTPGAASDTQYFGPGTRLTVL.

CDR3 loop: CASSLEAVQVVQYF. CDR3 nucleotides: TGTGCCAGCAGCTTGGAAGCGGTCCAGGTAGTTCAGTACTTC. The V call is TRBV5-5, the J call TRBJ2-4; a possible D gene is TRBD2 (5 bases). Looked up from germline, CDR1 is SGHKS and CDR2 is YYEKEE (reference sequence). The CDR3 covers 14 residues. The V and J ends lost 0 bases and 11 bases respectively, with 15 bases between them.

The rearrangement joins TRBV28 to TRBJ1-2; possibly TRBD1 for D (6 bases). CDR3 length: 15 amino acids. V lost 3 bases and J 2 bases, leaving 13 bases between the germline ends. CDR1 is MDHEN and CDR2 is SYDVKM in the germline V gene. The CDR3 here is CASSFADRTNYGYTF. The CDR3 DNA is TGTGCCAGCAGTTTCGCAGACAGGACGAACTATGGCTACACCTTC.

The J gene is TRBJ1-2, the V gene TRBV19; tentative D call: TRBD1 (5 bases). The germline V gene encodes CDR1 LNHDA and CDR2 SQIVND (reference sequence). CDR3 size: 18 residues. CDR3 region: CTTTAEPYTGNLNYGYTF. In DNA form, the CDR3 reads TGTACCACGACTGCCGAGCCCTACACAGGAAACCTAAACTATGGCTACACCTTC.

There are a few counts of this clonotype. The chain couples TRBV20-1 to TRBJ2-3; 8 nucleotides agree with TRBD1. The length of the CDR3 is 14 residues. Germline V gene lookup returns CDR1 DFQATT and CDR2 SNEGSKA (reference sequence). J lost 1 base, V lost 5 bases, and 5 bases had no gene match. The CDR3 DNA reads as TGCAGTGCTCTGACAGGGGTAGGCACAGATACGCAGTATTTT. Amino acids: CSALTGVGTDTQYF.

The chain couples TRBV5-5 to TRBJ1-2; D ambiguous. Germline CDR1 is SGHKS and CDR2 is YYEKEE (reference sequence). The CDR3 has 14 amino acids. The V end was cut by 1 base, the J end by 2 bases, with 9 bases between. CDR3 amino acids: CASSLFISNYGYTF. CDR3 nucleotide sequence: TGTGCCAGCAGCTTGTTTATCTCCAACTATGGCTACACCTTC. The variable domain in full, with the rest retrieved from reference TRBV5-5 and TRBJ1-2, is DAGVTQSPTHLIKTRGQQVTLRCSPISGHKSVSWYQQVLGQGPQFIFQYYEKEERGRGNFPDRFSARQFPNYSSELNVNALLLGDSALYLCASSLFISNYGYTFGSGTRLTVV.

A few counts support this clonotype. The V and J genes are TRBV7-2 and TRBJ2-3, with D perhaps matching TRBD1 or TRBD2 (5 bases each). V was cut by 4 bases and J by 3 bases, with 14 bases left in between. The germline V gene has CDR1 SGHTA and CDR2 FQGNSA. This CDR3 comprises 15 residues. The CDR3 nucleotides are TGTGCCAGCAGCTGGGACCCAAGACCTACAGATACGCAGTATTTT. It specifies CASSWDPRPTDTQYF.

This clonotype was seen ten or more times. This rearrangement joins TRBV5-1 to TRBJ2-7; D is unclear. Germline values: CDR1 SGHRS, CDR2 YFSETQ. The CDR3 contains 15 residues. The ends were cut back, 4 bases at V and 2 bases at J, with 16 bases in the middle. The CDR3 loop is CASSPRSGKAYEQYF. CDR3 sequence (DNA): TGCGCCAGCAGCCCGCGGTCGGGCAAAGCCTACGAGCAGTACTTC.

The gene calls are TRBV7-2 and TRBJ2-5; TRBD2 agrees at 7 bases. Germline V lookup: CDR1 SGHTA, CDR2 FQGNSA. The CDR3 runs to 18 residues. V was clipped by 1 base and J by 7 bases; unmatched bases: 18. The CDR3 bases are TGTGCCAGCAGCTTAGTAGGGAGGGGCGGGGGTGCCCCAGGGACCCAGTACTTC. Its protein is CASSLVGRGGGAPGTQYF.

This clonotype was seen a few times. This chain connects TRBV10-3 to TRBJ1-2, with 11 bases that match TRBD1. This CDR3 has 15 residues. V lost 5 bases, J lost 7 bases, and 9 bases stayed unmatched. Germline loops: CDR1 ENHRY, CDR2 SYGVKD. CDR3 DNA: TGTGCCATCAGTACCCGGACAGGGGGCGCCTCTGGCTACACCTTC. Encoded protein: CAISTRTGGASGYTF.

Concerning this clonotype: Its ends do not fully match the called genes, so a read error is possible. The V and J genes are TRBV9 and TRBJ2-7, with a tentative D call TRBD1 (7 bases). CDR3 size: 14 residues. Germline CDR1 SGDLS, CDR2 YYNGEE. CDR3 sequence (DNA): TGTGCCAACAGCGTAAGGAGGGGGCTTAACGAGCAGTACTTC. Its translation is CANSVRRGLNEQYF.

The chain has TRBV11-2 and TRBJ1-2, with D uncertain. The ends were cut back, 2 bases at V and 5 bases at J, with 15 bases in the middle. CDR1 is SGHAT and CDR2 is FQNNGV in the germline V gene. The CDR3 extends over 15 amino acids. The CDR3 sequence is CASSLRPEVLYGYTF. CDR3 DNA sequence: TGTGCCAGCAGCTTAAGGCCCGAGGTCCTTTATGGCTACACCTTC.

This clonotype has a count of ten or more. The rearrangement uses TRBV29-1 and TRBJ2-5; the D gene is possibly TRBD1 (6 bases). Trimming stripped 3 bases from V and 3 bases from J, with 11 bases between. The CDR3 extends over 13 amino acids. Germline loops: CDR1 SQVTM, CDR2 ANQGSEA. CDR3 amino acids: CSVETTGKETQYF. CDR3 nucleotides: TGCAGCGTTGAGACTACAGGGAAAGAGACCCAGTACTTC.

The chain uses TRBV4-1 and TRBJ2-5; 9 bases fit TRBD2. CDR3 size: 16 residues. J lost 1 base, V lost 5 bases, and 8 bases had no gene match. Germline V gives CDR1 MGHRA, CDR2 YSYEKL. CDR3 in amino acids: CASSNKAGGLQETQYF. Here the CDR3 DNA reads TGCGCCAGCAGCAACAAAGCGGGGGGCCTCCAAGAGACCCAGTACTTC.

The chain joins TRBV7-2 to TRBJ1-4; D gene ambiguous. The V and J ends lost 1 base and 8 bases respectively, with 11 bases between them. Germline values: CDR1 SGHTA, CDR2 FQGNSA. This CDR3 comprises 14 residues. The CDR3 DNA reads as TGTGCCAGCAGCTTAGTAGGGTCAGGAGAAAAACTGTTTTTT. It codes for CASSLVGSGEKLFF.

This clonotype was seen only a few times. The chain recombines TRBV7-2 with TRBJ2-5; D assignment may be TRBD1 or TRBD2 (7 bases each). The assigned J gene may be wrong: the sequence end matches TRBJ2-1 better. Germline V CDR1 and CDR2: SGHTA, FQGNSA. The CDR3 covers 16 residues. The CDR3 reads CASSLTRGGPEETQFF. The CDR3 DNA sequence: TGTGCCAGCAGCCTAACCAGGGGGGGGCCGGAGGAGACCCAGTTCTTC.

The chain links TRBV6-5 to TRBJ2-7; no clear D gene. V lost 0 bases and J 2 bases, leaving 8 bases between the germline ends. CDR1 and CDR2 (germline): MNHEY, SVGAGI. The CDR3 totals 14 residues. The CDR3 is CASSYSQRTYEQYF. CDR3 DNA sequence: TGTGCCAGCAGTTACTCCCAGCGCACCTACGAGCAGTACTTC.